Each of the 16 T cell receptor beta chains below was sequenced from the same sample in a study of T cell responses to AZD1222 COVID-19 vaccine. TCRdb keeps only in-frame clones here, not all; method: immunoSEQ multiplex PCR. This sample has over 90,000 clones, with around 82% found just once. The sample was peripheral blood, taken on day 0 of AZD1222 vaccination. These receptors were collected from an adult in good health.

This sequence joins TRBV6-5 and TRBJ2-7, with 8 bases aligning to TRBD1. After removal of 2 bases from V and 2 bases from J, the junction contained 2 bases not matched to a gene. CDR1 is MNHEY and CDR2 is SVGAGI in the germline V gene. The length of the CDR3 is 14 residues. The CDR3 nucleotides read TGTGCCAGCAGTTACGGACAGGGCCCCTACGAGCAGTACTTC. It is translated as CASSYGQGPYEQYF.

The genes are TRBV11-3 and TRBJ1-1; 7 nucleotides align to TRBD1. The CDR3 length is 17 residues. V gave up 5 bases and J gave up 0 bases; unmatched junction bases: 12. Germline loops: CDR1 SGHNT, CDR2 YENEEA. The CDR3 nucleotides read TGTGCCAGCAGCACCAGGGGGTACACCGTCTTGAACACTGAAGCTTTCTTT. It encodes CASSTRGYTVLNTEAFF.

The V call is TRBV5-8, the J call TRBJ1-6; TRBD1 might be the D (5 bases). Germline V gene lookup returns CDR1 SGHTS and CDR2 YDEGEE. Deletions cut 2 bases from V and 3 bases from J, with 9 bases between. CDR3 length: 15 residues. The CDR3 bases are TGTGCCAGCAGCTTTAGGCAGGGCTATAATTCACCCCTCCACTTT. Protein sequence: CASSFRQGYNSPLHF.

The V gene is TRBV12-3 or TRBV12-4, the J gene TRBJ1-2; no clear D. V lost 4 bases and J 6 bases, leaving 9 bases between the germline ends. CDR3 size: 12 residues. DNA of the CDR3: TGTGCCAGCAGTTCCCGACGGAATGGCTACACCTTC. Its translation: CASSSRRNGYTF.

This clone came up once. This chain links TRBV5-1 with TRBJ1-2, with 9 positions matching TRBD1. The V segment lost 2 bases and the J segment 3 bases; nucleotides outside the gene matches: 2. This CDR3 has 14 residues. CDR1 is SGHRS, CDR2 YFSETQ, per germline. The CDR3 sequence is CASSLQGADYGYTF. CDR3 nucleotides: TGCGCCAGCAGCTTACAGGGGGCGGACTATGGCTACACCTTC.

The rearrangement links TRBV3-1 (or the pseudogene TRBV3-2) to TRBJ1-1; TRBD1 might be the D (5 bases). Trimming left V 3 bases short and J 1 base short, with 12 bases between. This CDR3 region has 15 residues. Germline CDR1 LGHDT, CDR2 YNNKEL (reference sequence). The CDR3 sequence: CASSQMTARNTEAFF. The CDR3, as DNA: TGTGCCAGCAGCCAGATGACAGCAAGGAACACTGAAGCTTTCTTT.

V is TRBV24-1 and J is TRBJ1-5; D gene uncertain. CDR1 and CDR2 from the germline V gene are KGHDR and SFDVKD. The CDR3 spans 12 residues. The V end lost 6 bases, the J end lost 0 bases, and 2 bases lay between the germline ends. CDR3 sequence (DNA): TGTGCCACCAGTTCTAGCAATCAGCCCCAGCATTTT. It specifies CATSSSNQPQHF.

In this sample, this clone turned up a few times. The chain is built from TRBV6-1 and TRBJ2-7; tentatively, D is TRBD2 (5 bases). Per the germline V gene, CDR1 is MNHNS and CDR2 is SASEGT. CDR3 length equals 14 residues. V gave up 2 bases and J gave up 2 bases, with 10 bases separating them. The CDR3 loop is CASSEWASPYEQYV. The DNA for the CDR3 is TGTGCCAGCAGTGAATGGGCTAGCCCCTACGAGCAGTACGTC.

The chain couples TRBV5-4 to TRBJ2-5; D is possibly TRBD1 (8 bases). Germline V gene data show CDR1 as SGHNT and CDR2 as YYREEE (reference sequence). The V gene lost 2 bases and the J gene lost 5 bases, with 16 bases spanning the gap. CDR3 length: 15 residues. The CDR3 DNA reads as TGTGCCAGCAGCTTCGGACAGGGAGCGGGGGAGACCCAGTACTTC. Its protein is CASSFGQGAGETQYF.

J is TRBJ1-1 and V is TRBV9, with D hard to call. Trimming cost V 0 bases and J 1 base, with 10 bases left between them. The V gene's germline CDR1 is SGDLS and CDR2 YYNGEE. CDR3 size: 15 residues. CDR3 sequence (DNA): TGTGCCAGCAGCGTAGATGGCTCCTGGAACACTGAAGCTTTCTTT. Its translation is CASSVDGSWNTEAFF.

This chain connects TRBV29-1 to TRBJ1-2; D ambiguous. The CDR3 consists of 11 residues. Trimming removed 5 bases at V and 2 bases at J, with 6 bases between. Per germline, CDR1 SQVTM and CDR2 ANQGSEA. The CDR3 DNA is TGCAGCGTTTTAGCAAACTATGGCTACACCTTC. It yields the protein CSVLANYGYTF. Full variable domain (outside the CDR3, taken from reference TRBV29-1 and TRBJ1-2): SAVISQKPSRDICQRGTSLTIQCQVDSQVTMMFWYRQQPGQSLTLIATANQGSEATYESGFVIDKFPISRPNLTFSTLTVSNMSPEDSSIYLCSVLANYGYTFGSGTRLTVV.

DNA for the CDR3: TGTGCCAGCAGTTGGGGACAGGCGAACACTGAAGCTTTCTTT. This gives the protein CASSWGQANTEAFF. The V gene is TRBV6-2 or TRBV6-3, the J gene TRBJ1-1, with 8 bases aligning to TRBD1. The length of the CDR3 is 14 residues. With V trimmed by 4 bases and J by 1 base, 2 bases remained unmatched. The germline CDR1 and CDR2 sequences are MNHEY and SVGEGT.

This clone was seen only once. V gene TRBV20-1 combines with J gene TRBJ1-5; D is uncertain. V gave up 3 bases and J gave up 6 bases, with 9 bases separating them. Germline loops: CDR1 DFQATT, CDR2 SNEGSKA (reference sequence). This CDR3 is built from 12 residues. CDR3 region: CSASFPGQPQHF. The CDR3 DNA follows: TGCAGTGCTAGTTTCCCGGGTCAGCCCCAGCATTTT.

J is TRBJ2-7 and V is TRBV28; D is possibly TRBD2 (6 bases). V lost 5 bases and J lost 2, with 13 bases in between. The germline CDR1 and CDR2 sequences are MDHEN and SYDVKM. The CDR3 contains 14 residues. The CDR3 loop reads CASSQTRRPYEQYF. DNA of the CDR3: TGTGCCAGCAGTCAGACTAGAAGGCCCTACGAGCAGTACTTC.

This rearrangement joins TRBV7-9 to TRBJ1-3; 7 bases agree with TRBD1. Germline V gene lookup returns CDR1 SEHNR and CDR2 FQNEAQ (reference sequence). J was trimmed by 4 bases and V by 5 bases; bases with no gene match: 8. There are 15 residues in the CDR3. The CDR3 coding sequence is TGTGCCAGCAGCCCCAGACAGGGTTTCGGAAACACCATATATTTT. Its protein product is CASSPRQGFGNTIYF.

The chain combines TRBV4-3 with TRBJ2-5, with D perhaps being TRBD1 or TRBD2 (5 bases each). The CDR3 runs to 15 residues. Looked up from germline, CDR1 is LGHNA and CDR2 is YSLEER. The V gene lost 0 bases and the J gene lost 5 bases, with 13 bases spanning the gap. CDR3 coding DNA: TGCGCCAGCAGCCAAGATCGGGCTTGGGGGGAGACCCAGTACTTC. Residues: CASSQDRAWGETQYF.